These 13 T cell receptor beta chains were all obtained from the same sample, sequenced in a study of CD8+ T cells in alopecia areata. Extracted RNA was reverse transcribed, and the resulting cDNA served as sequencing template. Profiled with immunoSEQ multiplex PCR; TCRdb holds only in-frame clones, not every one. The top ten clones hold roughly 1.7% of a sample with over 150,000 clones, approximately 62% of them seen once. Sequences were derived from CD4+ T cells sorted from blood, sampled at week 0. The source of these receptors is a human donor with alopecia areata.

In this sample, this clone turned up once. The V call is TRBV18, the J call TRBJ2-7; D uncertain. CDR3 length: 12 amino acids. CDR1 KGHSH and CDR2 LQKENI come from the germline V gene. Trimming stripped 6 bases from V and 5 bases from J, with 11 bases between. DNA of the CDR3: TGTGCCAGCTCCTTCCCGGGCAACGAGCAGTACTTC. Translated: CASSFPGNEQYF.

This clone was detected only once. The chain carries TRBV29-1 and TRBJ2-1; 10 bases align to TRBD1. The V gene's germline CDR1 is SQVTM and CDR2 ANQGSEA. J was trimmed by 6 bases and V by 5 bases; bases with no gene match: 1. The CDR3 length is 12 residues. This chain's CDR3 is CSVRDRGNEQFF. CDR3 DNA: TGCAGCGTTAGGGACAGGGGCAATGAGCAGTTCTTC.

The chain is built from TRBV28 and TRBJ1-6; tentatively, D is TRBD1 (6 bases). This CDR3 contains 15 residues. Between the trimmed V and J ends, which lost 11 bases and 7 bases, there was a span of 21 bases. Germline V gene lookup returns CDR1 MDHEN and CDR2 SYDVKM. The chain's CDR3 is CAGRDNPGANSPLHF. DNA for the CDR3: TGTGCCGGAAGGGATAATCCAGGGGCAAATTCACCCCTCCACTTT.

The J gene is TRBJ1-5, the V gene TRBV7-2, with no clear D. The length of the CDR3 is 13 residues. The V gene's germline CDR1 is SGHTA and CDR2 FQGNSA. V lost 5 bases to trimming and J lost 4 bases, with 9 bases between them. The CDR3 DNA is TGTGCCAGCAGCCCCGGGAGAAATCAGCCCCAGCATTTT. Residues: CASSPGRNQPQHF.

This clone was found once. The chain recombines TRBV11-1 with TRBJ1-4; 7 nucleotides align to TRBD1. Losses at the gene ends were 5 bases for V and 5 bases for J; bases not matched to a gene: 2. Germline V gene data show CDR1 as SGHAT and CDR2 as FQDESV (reference sequence). The CDR3 loop spans 13 amino acids. CDR3 nucleotide sequence: TGTGCCAGCAGCGTGGGACAGAATGAAAAACTGTTTTTT. As protein: CASSVGQNEKLFF.

This chain connects TRBV30 to TRBJ2-7; tentatively, D is TRBD2 (5 bases). Trimming removed 2 bases from V and 4 bases from J, with 6 bases in between. This CDR3 has 11 residues. Germline values: CDR1 GTSNPN, CDR2 SVGIG (reference sequence). Here the CDR3 DNA reads TGTGCCTGGAGTCCGGGATACGAGCAGTACTTC. It is translated as CAWSPGYEQYF. Variable domain in full (rest from reference TRBV30 and TRBJ2-7): SQTIHQWPATLVQPVGSPLSLECTVEGTSNPNLYWYRQAAGRGLQLLFYSVGIGQISSEVPQNLSASRPQDRQFILSSKKLLLSDSGFYLCAWSPGYEQYFGPGTRLTVT.

The chain has TRBV5-6 and TRBJ2-2; D gene ambiguous. Germline CDR1 reads SGHDT; CDR2 reads YYEEEE. V was clipped by 3 bases and J by 1 base, with 10 bases between them. The CDR3 contains 15 residues. CDR3 loop: CASSYMNRNTGELFF. In DNA, the CDR3 is TGTGCCAGCAGCTACATGAATAGGAACACCGGGGAGCTGTTTTTT.

There are a few counts of this clone. This chain uses TRBV7-9 with TRBJ2-7, with D perhaps TRBD1 or TRBD2 (6 bases each). Trimming stripped 6 bases from V and 2 bases from J, with 17 bases between. CDR1 SEHNR and CDR2 FQNEAQ come from the germline V gene (reference sequence). The length of the CDR3 is 15 residues. The CDR3 region is CASSPGAGLPYEQYF. In nucleotides, the CDR3 is TGTGCCAGCAGTCCGGGGGCCGGGTTACCCTACGAGCAGTACTTC.

This clone came up a few times. The rearrangement links TRBV30 to TRBJ2-3, with D perhaps being TRBD1 or TRBD2 (5 bases each). Germline-derived CDR1 and CDR2 are GTSNPN and SVGIG (reference sequence). The CDR3 is 19 residues long. V was trimmed by 4 bases and J by 1 base, leaving 27 bases between them. The CDR3 bases are TGTGCCTGGACCAAGCCCCGGGGAAGAGGCCGGGGACGCACAGATACGCAGTATTTT. The encoded protein is CAWTKPRGRGRGRTDTQYF. The variable domain in full, completed from reference TRBV30 and TRBJ2-3, reads SQTIHQWPATLVQPVGSPLSLECTVEGTSNPNLYWYRQAAGRGLQLLFYSVGIGQISSEVPQNLSASRPQDRQFILSSKKLLLSDSGFYLCAWTKPRGRGRGRTDTQYFGPGTRLTVL.

The rearrangement links TRBV27 to TRBJ2-2; D unresolved. Per germline, CDR1 MNHEY and CDR2 SMNVEV (reference sequence). Trimming stripped 2 bases from V and 3 bases from J, with 13 bases between. The CDR3 is 16 residues long. The CDR3 region is CASSLNLPQDTGELFF. Here the CDR3 DNA reads TGTGCCAGCAGTTTAAACCTACCACAAGACACCGGGGAGCTGTTTTTT.

The genes are TRBV29-1 and TRBJ1-1; D is possibly TRBD1 (6 bases). Germline V gives CDR1 SQVTM, CDR2 ANQGSEA. The CDR3 sequence is 12 residues long. The V gene lost 4 bases and the J gene lost 8 bases, with 14 bases spanning the gap. The CDR3 DNA sequence: TGCAGCGTTGCGGACAGTGCATGGGAAGCTTTCTTT. This gives the protein CSVADSAWEAFF.

This clone was counted only a few times. The CDR3 DNA follows: TGTGCCAGCAGTTTTAGGACAGGGGAGAATGGCTACACCTTC. It translates to CASSFRTGENGYTF. The J gene is TRBJ1-2, the V gene TRBV27, with 9 bases that match TRBD1. This CDR3 has 14 amino acids. V lost 3 bases, J lost 6 bases, and 5 bases stayed unmatched. The germline V gene encodes CDR1 MNHEY and CDR2 SMNVEV (reference sequence).

The chain is built from TRBV10-3 and TRBJ2-7; D perhaps matches TRBD1 (6 bases). Trimming left V 7 bases short and J 0 bases short, with 13 bases between. Germline-derived CDR1 and CDR2 are ENHRY and SYGVKD. This CDR3 comprises 14 residues. DNA of the CDR3: TGTGCCATCAAGAACGACAGGAACTCCTACGAGCAGTACTTC. Protein: CAIKNDRNSYEQYF.